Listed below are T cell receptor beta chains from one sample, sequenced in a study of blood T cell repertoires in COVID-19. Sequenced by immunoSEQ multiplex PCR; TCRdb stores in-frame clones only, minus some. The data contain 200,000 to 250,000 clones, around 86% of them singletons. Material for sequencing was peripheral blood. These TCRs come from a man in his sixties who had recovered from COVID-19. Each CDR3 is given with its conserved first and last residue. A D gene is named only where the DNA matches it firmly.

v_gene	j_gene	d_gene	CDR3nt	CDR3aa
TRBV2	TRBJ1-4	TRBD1	TGTGCCAGCAGTGAAGGGTCAGGGGGCAATGAAAAACTGTTTTTT	CASSEGSGGNEKLFF
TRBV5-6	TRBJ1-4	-	TGTGCCAGCAGAGGGGGTGGCGGAAAACTGTTTTTT	CASRGGGGKLFF
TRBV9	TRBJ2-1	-	TGTGCCAGCAGCGTAGGGGCCACCAATGAGCAGTTCTTC	CASSVGATNEQFF
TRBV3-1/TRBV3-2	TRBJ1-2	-	TGTGCCAGCAGCCAAGGCGGGGGGCACGGCTATGGCTACACCTTC	CASSQGGGHGYGYTF
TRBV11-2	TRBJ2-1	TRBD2	TGTGCCAGCAGCATCGGGACTAAAAATGAGCAGTTCTTC	CASSIGTKNEQFF
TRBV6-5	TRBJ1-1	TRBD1	TGTGCCAGCGTACAGGGGGGGAACACTGAAGCTTTCTTT	CASVQGGNTEAFF
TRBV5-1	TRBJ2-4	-	TGCGCCAGCAGCCCTTCAGTAGGCGGCTCCGACGGAAACATTCAGTACTTC	CASSPSVGGSDGNIQYF
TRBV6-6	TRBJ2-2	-	TGTGCCAGCAGTTACCCCCCATCAAACACCGGGGAGCTGTTTTTT	CASSYPPSNTGELFF
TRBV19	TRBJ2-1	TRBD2	TGTGCCAGTAGTTTGACGGTAGCGGGTTCCTACGGGCAGTTCTTC	CASSLTVAGSYGQFF
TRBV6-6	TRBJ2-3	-	TGTGCCAGCAGTTACGGAAGACAGAGCACAGATACGCAGTATTTT	CASSYGRQSTDTQYF
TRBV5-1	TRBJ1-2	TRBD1	TGCGCCAGCAGCGAAAACAGGGGAGATGGCTACACCTTC	CASSENRGDGYTF
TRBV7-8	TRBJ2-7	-	TGTGCCAGCAGCTCACCTCGGGGGGCAGGACATTACGAGCAGTACTTC	CASSSPRGAGHYEQYF
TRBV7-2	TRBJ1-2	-	TGTGCCAGCAGCCGCTCTGTTGCGGGTGCTGGCTACACCTTC	CASSRSVAGAGYTF
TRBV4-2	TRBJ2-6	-	TGTGCCAGCAGCCAAGATACGAGTGCTGGGGCCAACGTCCTGACTTTC	CASSQDTSAGANVLTF
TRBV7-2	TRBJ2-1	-	TGTGCCAGCAGCTCACAGGGATTGGACACGGGGTCTTTCTTC	CASSSQGLDTGSFF
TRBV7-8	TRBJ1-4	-	TGTGCCAGCAGCTTAGGACCGACAGAACTTAATGAAAAACTGTTTTTT	CASSLGPTELNEKLFF
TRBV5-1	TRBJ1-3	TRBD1	TGCGCCAGCAGCTTAACAGGGGCTGGAAACACCATATATTTT	CASSLTGAGNTIYF
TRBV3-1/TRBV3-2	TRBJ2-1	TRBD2	TGTGCCAGCAGCCCGGGACTAGTGGGGGACAATGAGCAGTTCTTC	CASSPGLVGDNEQFF